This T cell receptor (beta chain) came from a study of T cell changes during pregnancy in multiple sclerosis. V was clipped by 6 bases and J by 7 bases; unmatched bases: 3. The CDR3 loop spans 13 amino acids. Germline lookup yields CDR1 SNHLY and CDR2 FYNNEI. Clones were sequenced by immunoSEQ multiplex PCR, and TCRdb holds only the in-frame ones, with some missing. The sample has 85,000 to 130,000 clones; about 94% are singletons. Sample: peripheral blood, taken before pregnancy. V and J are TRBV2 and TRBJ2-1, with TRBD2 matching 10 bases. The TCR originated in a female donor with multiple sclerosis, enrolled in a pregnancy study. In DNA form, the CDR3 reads TGTGCCAGCAGAACTAGCGGGATAAATGAGCAGTTCTTC. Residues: CASRTSGINEQFF.